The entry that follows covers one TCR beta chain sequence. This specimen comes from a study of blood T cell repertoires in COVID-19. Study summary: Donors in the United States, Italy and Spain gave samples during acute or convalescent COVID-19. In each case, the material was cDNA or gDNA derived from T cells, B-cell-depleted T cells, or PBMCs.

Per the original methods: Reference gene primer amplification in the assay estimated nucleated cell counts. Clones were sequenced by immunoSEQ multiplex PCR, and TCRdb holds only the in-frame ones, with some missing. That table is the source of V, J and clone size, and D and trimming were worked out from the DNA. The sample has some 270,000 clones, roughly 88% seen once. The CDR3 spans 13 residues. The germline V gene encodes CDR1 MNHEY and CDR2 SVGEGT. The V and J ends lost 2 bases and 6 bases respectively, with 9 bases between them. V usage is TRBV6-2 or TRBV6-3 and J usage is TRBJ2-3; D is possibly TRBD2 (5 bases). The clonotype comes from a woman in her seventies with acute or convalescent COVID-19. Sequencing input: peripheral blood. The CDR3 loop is CASSYREKDTQYF. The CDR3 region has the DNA TGTGCCAGCAGTTACCGGGAAAAGGATACGCAGTATTTT.